The 32 T cell receptor beta chains listed next were all sequenced from one sample in a study of patients and donors after allogeneic stem cell transplantation. MiXCR, run by TCRdb on the RT-PCR reads, gives a single entry per CDR3 protein. Of tens of thousands of distinct CDR3 sequences in the sample, roughly 14% were seen once. Sample: blood, either unsorted or a sorted T cell fraction (not recorded which). The receptors come from a human donor who was either an allogeneic HSCT recipient or a stem cell or donor lymphocyte infusion donor (not recorded which). It is not recorded whose cells these are; they may come from a transplant donor.

This clonotype was counted many times. The CDR3, as DNA: TGTGCCAGCAGTGATTTCTATGGCTACACCTTC. Translated, it gives CASSDFYGYTF. The J gene is TRBJ1-2, the V gene TRBV25-1, with D uncertain. V lost 3 bases and J 4 bases, leaving 3 bases between the germline ends. From germline, CDR1 is MGHDK and CDR2 SYGVNS. The CDR3 consists of 11 residues.

The V and J genes are TRBV3-1 and TRBJ1-1, with D perhaps matching TRBD1 (5 bases). V was shortened by 1 base and J by 2 bases, with 11 bases between the two germline ends. CDR3 length: 15 amino acids. Germline V CDR1 and CDR2: LGHDT, YNNKEL (reference sequence). CDR3 in amino acids: CASSQGWQGNTEAFF. The CDR3 nucleotides are TGTGCCAGCAGCCAAGGGTGGCAGGGTAACACTGAAGCTTTCTTT.

The chain carries TRBV5-4 and TRBJ1-2; 7 bases match TRBD1. J gave up 8 bases and V 1 base, and 14 bases lay outside the gene matches. Germline-derived CDR1 and CDR2 are SGHNT and YYREEE (reference sequence). The CDR3 runs to 16 residues. The CDR3 loop is CASSLRAAGGAWGYTF. For the CDR3, the DNA is TGTGCCAGCAGCTTGAGGGCCGCAGGGGGTGCCTGGGGCTACACCTTC.

This clonotype appeared a few times. The CDR3 sequence: CASSQEGPVTDTQYF. The CDR3, as DNA: TGTGCCAGCAGCCAAGAAGGGCCCGTCACAGATACGCAGTATTTT. J is TRBJ2-3 and V is TRBV4-2; D not resolved. Germline CDR1 is LGHNA and CDR2 is YNFKEQ. The V gene lost 0 bases and the J gene lost 2 bases, with 9 bases spanning the gap. The CDR3 has 15 residues.

This clonotype was observed many times. The chain uses TRBV24-1 and TRBJ1-2; D remains unclear. The CDR3 spans 14 residues. CDR1 and CDR2 (germline): KGHDR, SFDVKD. With 4 bases removed from V and 6 bases from J, the gap between germline ends came to 14 bases. The CDR3: CATSDPGNSHGYTF. The CDR3 region has the DNA TGTGCCACCAGTGACCCGGGGAATAGCCATGGCTACACCTTC.

The chain joins TRBV7-9 to TRBJ2-7; 8 nucleotides line up with TRBD1. Germline V gene data show CDR1 as SEHNR and CDR2 as FQNEAQ (reference sequence). Trimming took 5 bases from V and 3 from J; bases not matched to a gene: 3. This CDR3 comprises 13 residues. CDR3 bases: TGTGCCAGCAGCCCGACAGGGGACTACGAGCAGTACTTC. Its translation is CASSPTGDYEQYF.

Within the sample, this clonotype is medium-sized. The gene calls are TRBV9 and TRBJ2-7; D might be TRBD2 (5 bases). Germline loops: CDR1 SGDLS, CDR2 YYNGEE. The germline V and J ends were trimmed by 0 bases and 4 bases, with 11 bases remaining between them. This CDR3 is built from 14 residues. The CDR3 region has the DNA TGTGCCAGCAGCGTAGCGGGAATGGGATACGAGCAGTACTTC. It encodes CASSVAGMGYEQYF.

This chain joins TRBV11-2 and TRBJ2-1; D is undetermined. The CDR3 is 11 amino acids. Between the trimmed V and J ends, which lost 1 base and 12 bases, there was a span of 7 bases. Germline V gene lookup returns CDR1 SGHAT and CDR2 FQNNGV. CDR3 nucleotide sequence: TGTGCCAGCAGCTTAGGAATGGGGCAGTTCTTC. Amino acid sequence: CASSLGMGQFF.

This clonotype was seen more than once but under ten times. This chain links TRBV11-2 with TRBJ2-5; D may match TRBD1 or TRBD2 (6 bases each). CDR3 size: 16 residues. V lost 5 bases to trimming and J lost 3 bases, with 19 bases between them. Germline V gene data show CDR1 as SGHAT and CDR2 as FQNNGV. This chain's CDR3 is CASSLRVLEGEETQYF. CDR3 sequence (DNA): TGTGCCAGCAGCCTACGTGTCTTGGAGGGGGAAGAGACCCAGTACTTC.

This clonotype was detected ten times or more. The genes are TRBV12-3 or TRBV12-4 and TRBJ1-5, with a weak D call TRBD1 (5 bases). Trimming left V 8 bases short and J 6 bases short, with 17 bases between. The CDR3 extends over 14 amino acids. The CDR3 sequence: CASRLGGAGQPQHF. CDR3 coding DNA: TGTGCCAGCCGACTAGGAGGGGCCGGTCAGCCCCAGCATTTT.

Ten or more counts support this clonotype. This chain connects TRBV20-1 to TRBJ1-6; D gene uncertain. The V end lost 2 bases, the J end lost 10 bases, and 9 bases lay between the germline ends. The CDR3 sequence is 12 residues long. CDR1 is DFQATT, CDR2 SNEGSKA, per germline (reference sequence). The DNA of the CDR3 is TGCAGTGCTAGAAAGGGAAACTCACCCCTCCACTTT. Amino acids: CSARKGNSPLHF.

J is TRBJ2-5 and V is TRBV6-1; D gene unclear. Germline loops: CDR1 MNHNS, CDR2 SASEGT. The CDR3 spans 13 residues. V was cut by 7 bases and J by 5 bases, with 14 bases left in between. The CDR3 sequence: CASTHTPGETQYF. The CDR3 nucleotides read TGTGCCAGCACCCATACGCCTGGGGAGACCCAGTACTTC.

The V call is TRBV27, the J call TRBJ2-2; 7 nucleotides align to TRBD2. The CDR3 contains 15 residues. Per germline, CDR1 MNHEY and CDR2 SMNVEV (reference sequence). J lost 3 bases, V lost 2 bases, and 3 bases had no gene match. CDR3 DNA: TGTGCCAGCAGTTTAGGAGCGGGGTACACCGGGGAGCTGTTTTTT. As protein: CASSLGAGYTGELFF.

The V gene is TRBV7-9, the J gene TRBJ2-1; D is uncertain. This CDR3 contains 14 residues. V lost 3 bases, J lost 0 bases, and 6 bases lay in between. The V gene's germline CDR1 is SEHNR and CDR2 FQNEAQ (reference sequence). This CDR3 reads CASSLEISYNEQFF. CDR3 DNA: TGTGCCAGCAGCTTGGAGATCTCCTACAATGAGCAGTTCTTC. Complete variable domain (other parts from reference TRBV7-9 and TRBJ2-1): DTGVSQNPRHKITKRGQNVTFRCDPISEHNRLYWYRQTLGQGPEFLTYFQNEAQLEKSRLLSDRFSAERPKGSFSTLEIQRTEQGDSAMYLCASSLEISYNEQFFGPGTRLTVL.

This rearrangement joins TRBV7-9 to TRBJ2-1; unclear D gene. This CDR3 contains 16 residues. The germline gives CDR1 SEHNR, CDR2 FQNEAQ (reference sequence). V lost 2 bases, J lost 5 bases, and 16 bases lay in between. This CDR3 is CASSLSSYQVDNEQFF. In DNA, the CDR3 is TGTGCCAGCAGCTTATCTTCCTATCAGGTGGACAATGAGCAGTTCTTC.

This clonotype was observed at least ten times. The chain joins TRBV7-9 to TRBJ1-1; unclear D gene. CDR3 size: 12 residues. Trimming removed 7 bases at V and 7 bases at J, with 13 bases between. Germline CDR1 SEHNR, CDR2 FQNEAQ (reference sequence). The CDR3 DNA sequence: TGTGCCAGCAAAATATTCGACGGTGAAGCTTTCTTT. This codes for CASKIFDGEAFF.

This clonotype was recorded many times. This chain links TRBV12-3 or TRBV12-4 with TRBJ1-1; D gene ambiguous. There are 12 residues in the CDR3. Between the trimmed V and J ends, which lost 8 bases and 7 bases, there was a span of 14 bases. The DNA for the CDR3 is TGTGCCAGCCGGTCGCAATATAGTGAAGCTTTCTTT. Its translation is CASRSQYSEAFF.

The V and J genes are TRBV5-1 and TRBJ2-7; D may be TRBD1 (5 bases). There are 12 residues in the CDR3. V gave up 0 bases and J gave up 7 bases, with 8 bases separating them. Germline-derived CDR1 and CDR2 are SGHRS and YFSETQ. This chain's CDR3 is CASSLGTGEQYF. The CDR3 DNA follows: TGCGCCAGCAGCTTGGGTACAGGAGAGCAGTACTTC.

The V and J genes are TRBV6-5 and TRBJ1-2; D is unclear. The V end was cut by 6 bases, the J end by 3 bases, with 14 bases between. Germline V gene data show CDR1 as MNHEY and CDR2 as SVGAGI. This CDR3 region has 14 residues. CDR3 amino acids: CASRRYLGDYGYTF. The CDR3 nucleotides are TGTGCCAGCAGGCGATACCTCGGGGACTATGGCTACACCTTC.

The V gene is TRBV11-2, the J gene TRBJ2-1; D ambiguous. The germline CDR1 and CDR2 sequences are SGHAT and FQNNGV. With 5 bases removed from V and 12 bases from J, the gap between germline ends came to 14 bases. The CDR3 loop spans 12 amino acids. The CDR3 reads CASSGSSLGQFF. The DNA for the CDR3 is TGTGCCAGCAGCGGAAGTTCTCTAGGGCAGTTCTTC.

A few counts support this clonotype. This chain links TRBV6-6 with TRBJ1-4; D is unclear. Trimming shortened V by 2 bases and J by 7 bases, and 8 bases separated the two germline ends. The CDR3 is 13 residues long. Germline CDR1 is MNHNY and CDR2 is SVGAGI (reference sequence). CDR3 loop: CASSYREGEKLFF. CDR3 sequence (DNA): TGTGCCAGCAGTTACAGGGAGGGTGAAAAACTGTTTTTT.

The CDR3: CSARVPTGWDTDTQYF. The CDR3 coding sequence is TGCAGTGCTAGAGTACCCACAGGGTGGGACACAGATACGCAGTATTTT. This chain links TRBV20-1 with TRBJ2-3; the D gene is possibly TRBD1 (6 bases). This CDR3 is 16 amino acids long. Germline loops: CDR1 DFQATT, CDR2 SNEGSKA (reference sequence). V was clipped by 1 base and J by 2 bases, with 16 bases between them.

This clonotype has just a few counts. The genes are TRBV11-2 and TRBJ2-7; a weak D match, TRBD1 (6 bases). The CDR3 is 12 amino acids. CDR1 is SGHAT and CDR2 is FQNNGV in the germline V gene. Deletions cut 6 bases from V and 2 bases from J, with 8 bases between. The chain's CDR3 is CASRQGTYEQYF. In nucleotides, the CDR3 is TGTGCCAGCAGACAGGGAACCTACGAGCAGTACTTC. Filled out from reference TRBV11-2 and TRBJ2-7, the complete variable domain reads EAGVAQSPRYKIIEKRQSVAFWCNPISGHATLYWYQQILGQGPKLLIQFQNNGVVDDSQLPKDRFSAERLKGVDSTLKIQPAKLEDSAVYLCASRQGTYEQYFGPGTRLTVT.

The table lists this clonotype with many counts. CDR3 bases: TGTGTCTCGAGCGGGGAAAAGGATCAGCCCCAGCATTTT. Its translation: CVSSGEKDQPQHF. V is TRBV6-5 and J is TRBJ1-5; D is unclear. CDR1 MNHEY and CDR2 SVGAGI come from the germline V gene. The CDR3 loop spans 13 amino acids.

This clonotype turned up a few times. The rearrangement links TRBV3-1 to TRBJ2-2; D remains ambiguous. Germline CDR1 LGHDT, CDR2 YNNKEL (reference sequence). CDR3 size: 15 residues. V dropped 0 bases and J dropped 2 bases, with 7 bases sitting between them. This chain's CDR3 is CASSQDHSNTGELFF. In DNA, the CDR3 is TGTGCCAGCAGCCAAGATCACAGCAACACCGGGGAGCTGTTTTTT.

The table lists this clonotype with a few counts. The chain employs TRBV10-3 and TRBJ2-7; D is possibly TRBD1 (6 bases). The V gene lost 0 bases and the J gene lost 5 bases, with 11 bases spanning the gap. From germline, CDR1 is ENHRY and CDR2 SYGVKD. The CDR3 is made up of 14 amino acids. The CDR3 region has the DNA TGTGCCATCAGTGAGTCACAGGGTATTAACGAGCAGTACTTC. This sequence encodes CAISESQGINEQYF.

This clonotype was seen at least ten times. The CDR3 sequence is CASSVDGTRGKYYNEQFF. The CDR3 bases are TGTGCCAGCAGCGTAGACGGCACCAGGGGGAAGTACTACAATGAGCAGTTCTTC. The chain uses TRBV9 and TRBJ2-1; 7 positions agree with TRBD1. The CDR3 covers 18 residues. The J segment lost 3 bases and the V segment lost 0 bases, leaving 12 bases of the junction unmatched. Germline lookup yields CDR1 SGDLS and CDR2 YYNGEE. Together with reference TRBV9 and TRBJ2-1, the CDR3 gives the full variable domain: DSGVTQTPKHLITATGQRVTLRCSPRSGDLSVYWYQQSLDQGLQFLIQYYNGEERAKGNILERFSAQQFPDLHSELNLSSLELGDSALYFCASSVDGTRGKYYNEQFFGPGTRLTVL.

This clonotype was seen repeatedly, ten times or more. The rearrangement links TRBV16 to TRBJ1-1; possibly TRBD1 for D (6 bases). Trimming cost V 1 base and J 1 base, with 10 bases left between them. The germline V gene has CDR1 KGHSY and CDR2 FQNENV. The CDR3 runs to 15 residues. For the CDR3, the DNA is TGTGCCAGCAGCCAATTCAGGGGTACGAACACTGAAGCTTTCTTT. Amino acids: CASSQFRGTNTEAFF.

This clonotype was observed at least ten times. V gene TRBV7-9 combines with J gene TRBJ1-1; D unclear. V dropped 1 base and J dropped 11 bases, with 11 bases sitting between them. The CDR3 extends over 12 amino acids. CDR1 is SEHNR, CDR2 FQNEAQ, per germline (reference sequence). In nucleotides, the CDR3 is TGTGCCAGCAGCTTAGATCAATTCTGGGCTTTCTTT. Translating gives CASSLDQFWAFF.

This clonotype was observed many times. The chain employs TRBV12-3 or TRBV12-4 and TRBJ2-5; maybe TRBD2 (5 bases). The ends were cut back, 7 bases at V and 4 bases at J, with 19 bases in the middle. The CDR3 spans 15 residues. The CDR3 is CASTRLYGQAETQYF. CDR3 sequence (DNA): TGTGCCAGCACCCGACTATACGGGCAGGCAGAGACCCAGTACTTC.

The table lists this clonotype with a few counts. The chain couples TRBV10-3 to TRBJ1-5, with D perhaps matching TRBD1 (5 bases). CDR3 length: 15 residues. The V gene lost 4 bases and the J gene lost 0 bases, with 10 bases spanning the gap. Germline CDR1 is ENHRY and CDR2 is SYGVKD. For the CDR3, the DNA is TGTGCCATCAGTGTTTCCAGGGATAGCAATCAGCCCCAGCATTTT. Its translation: CAISVSRDSNQPQHF.

The chain links TRBV7-2 to TRBJ2-1; possibly TRBD2 for D (6 bases). V dropped 1 base and J dropped 1 base, with 17 bases sitting between them. CDR1 is SGHTA, CDR2 FQGNSA, per germline. The CDR3 sequence is 18 residues long. The CDR3 bases are TGTGCCAGCAGCTTAGGGCCGCGGGGTGGTCAATCCTACAATGAGCAGTTCTTC. It is translated as CASSLGPRGGQSYNEQFF.